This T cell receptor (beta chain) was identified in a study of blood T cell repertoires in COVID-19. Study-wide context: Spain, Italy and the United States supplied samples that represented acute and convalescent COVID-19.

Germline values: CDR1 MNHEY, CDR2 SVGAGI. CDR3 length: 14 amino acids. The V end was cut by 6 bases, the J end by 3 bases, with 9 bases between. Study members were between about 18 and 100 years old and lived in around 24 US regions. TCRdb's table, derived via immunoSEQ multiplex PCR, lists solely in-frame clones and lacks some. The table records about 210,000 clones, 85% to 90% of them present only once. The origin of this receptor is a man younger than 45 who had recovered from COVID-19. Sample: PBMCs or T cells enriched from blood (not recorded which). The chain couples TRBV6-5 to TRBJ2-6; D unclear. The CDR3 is CASRVTGGANVLTF. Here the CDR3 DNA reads TGTGCCAGCAGAGTGACGGGTGGGGCCAACGTCCTGACTTTC.